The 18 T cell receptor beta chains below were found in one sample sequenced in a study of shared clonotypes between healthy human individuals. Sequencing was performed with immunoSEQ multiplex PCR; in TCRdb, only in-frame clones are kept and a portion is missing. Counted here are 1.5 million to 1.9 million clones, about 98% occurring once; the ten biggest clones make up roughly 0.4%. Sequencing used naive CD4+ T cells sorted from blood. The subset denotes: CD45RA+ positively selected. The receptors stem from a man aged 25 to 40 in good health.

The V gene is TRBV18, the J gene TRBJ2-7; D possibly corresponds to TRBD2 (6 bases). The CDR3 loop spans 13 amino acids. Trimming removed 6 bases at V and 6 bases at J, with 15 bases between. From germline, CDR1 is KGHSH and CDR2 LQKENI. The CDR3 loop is CASSTAGSGEQYF. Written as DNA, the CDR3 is TGTGCCAGCTCCACGGCGGGATCCGGCGAGCAGTACTTC. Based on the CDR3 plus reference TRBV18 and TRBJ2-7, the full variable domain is NAGVMQNPRHLVRRRGQEARLRCSPMKGHSHVYWYRQLPEEGLKFMVYLQKENIIDESGMPKERFSAEFPKEGPSILRIQQVVRGDSAAYFCASSTAGSGEQYFGPGTRLTVT.

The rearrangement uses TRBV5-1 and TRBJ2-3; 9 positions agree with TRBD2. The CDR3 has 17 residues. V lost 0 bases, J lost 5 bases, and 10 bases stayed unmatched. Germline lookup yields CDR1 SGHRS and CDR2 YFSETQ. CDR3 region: CASSLGAGGLGGDTQYF. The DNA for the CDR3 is TGCGCCAGCAGCTTGGGAGCGGGAGGCCTCGGAGGAGATACGCAGTATTTT.

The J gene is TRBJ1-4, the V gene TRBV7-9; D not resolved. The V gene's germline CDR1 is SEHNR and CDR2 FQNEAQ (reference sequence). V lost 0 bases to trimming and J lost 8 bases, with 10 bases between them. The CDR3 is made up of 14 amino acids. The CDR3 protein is CASSLAYRTEKLFF. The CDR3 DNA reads TGTGCCAGCAGCTTAGCGTATAGGACCGAAAAACTGTTTTTT.

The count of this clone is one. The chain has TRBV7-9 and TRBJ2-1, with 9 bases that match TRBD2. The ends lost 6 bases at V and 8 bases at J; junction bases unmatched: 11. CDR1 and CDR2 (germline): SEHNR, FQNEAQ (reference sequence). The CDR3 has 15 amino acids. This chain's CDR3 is CASSSSGRIKDEQFF. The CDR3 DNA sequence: TGTGCCAGCAGTTCCAGCGGGAGGATAAAAGATGAGCAGTTCTTC.

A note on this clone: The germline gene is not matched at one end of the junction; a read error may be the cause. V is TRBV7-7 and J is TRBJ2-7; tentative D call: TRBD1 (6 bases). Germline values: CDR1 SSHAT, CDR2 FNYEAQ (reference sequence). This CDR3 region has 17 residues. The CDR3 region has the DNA TGTGCTAGCAGCTTAGAAGTCTGGACAGACCGAACCTACGAGCAGTACTTC. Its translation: CASSLEVWTDRTYEQYF.

CDR3 in DNA: TGTGCCAGCAGAGGGGGGACAAAGCTGGACGAGCAGTACTTC. It is translated as CASRGGTKLDEQYF. The rearrangement uses TRBV2 and TRBJ2-7; D tentatively reads TRBD1 or TRBD2 (6 bases each). V gave up 6 bases and J gave up 5 bases, with 17 bases separating them. The CDR3 contains 14 residues. Germline CDR1 SNHLY, CDR2 FYNNEI.

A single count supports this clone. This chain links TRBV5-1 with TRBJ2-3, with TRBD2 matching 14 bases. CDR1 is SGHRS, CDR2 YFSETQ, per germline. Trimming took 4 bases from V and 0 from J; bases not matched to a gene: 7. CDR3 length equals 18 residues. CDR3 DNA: TGCGCCAGCAGCGCCGGGACTAGCGGGAGATGGAGCACAGATACGCAGTATTTT. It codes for CASSAGTSGRWSTDTQYF.

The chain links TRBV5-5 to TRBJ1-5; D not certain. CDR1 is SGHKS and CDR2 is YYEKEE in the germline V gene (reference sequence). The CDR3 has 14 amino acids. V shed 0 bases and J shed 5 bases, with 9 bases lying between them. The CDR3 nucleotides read TGTGCCAGCAGCTTGGGGTTCACTTATCAGCCCCAGCATTTT. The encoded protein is CASSLGFTYQPQHF.

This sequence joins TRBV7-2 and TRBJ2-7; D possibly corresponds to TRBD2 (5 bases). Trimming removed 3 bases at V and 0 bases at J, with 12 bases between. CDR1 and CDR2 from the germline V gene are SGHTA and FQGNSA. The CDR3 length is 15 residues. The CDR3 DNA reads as TGTGCCAGCAGCTTTGGCGGGTTAAGCTCCTACGAGCAGTACTTC. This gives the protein CASSFGGLSSYEQYF.

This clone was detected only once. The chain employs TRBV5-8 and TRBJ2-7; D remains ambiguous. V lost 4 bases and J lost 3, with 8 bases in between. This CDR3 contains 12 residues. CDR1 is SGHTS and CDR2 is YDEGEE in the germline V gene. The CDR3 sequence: CASSKGFYEQYF. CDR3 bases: TGTGCCAGCAGCAAGGGATTCTACGAGCAGTACTTC.

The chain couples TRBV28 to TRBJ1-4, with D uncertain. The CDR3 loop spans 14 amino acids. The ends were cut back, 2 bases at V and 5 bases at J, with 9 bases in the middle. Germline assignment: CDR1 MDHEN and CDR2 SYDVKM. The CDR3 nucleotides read TGTGCCAGCAGTTTACCTCTCGGAAATGAAAAACTGTTTTTT. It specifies CASSLPLGNEKLFF. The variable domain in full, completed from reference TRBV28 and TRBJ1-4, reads DVKVTQSSRYLVKRTGEKVFLECVQDMDHENMFWYRQDPGLGLRLIYFSYDVKMKEKGDIPEGYSVSREKKERFSLILESASTNQTSMYLCASSLPLGNEKLFFGSGTQLSVL.

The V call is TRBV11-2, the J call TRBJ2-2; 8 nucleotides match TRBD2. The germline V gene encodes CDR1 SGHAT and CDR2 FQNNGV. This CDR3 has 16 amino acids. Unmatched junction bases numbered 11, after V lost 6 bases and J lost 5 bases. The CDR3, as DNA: TGTGCCAGCAGGAGTACCGGGACTAGAGAGACCGGGGAGCTGTTTTTT. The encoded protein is CASRSTGTRETGELFF.

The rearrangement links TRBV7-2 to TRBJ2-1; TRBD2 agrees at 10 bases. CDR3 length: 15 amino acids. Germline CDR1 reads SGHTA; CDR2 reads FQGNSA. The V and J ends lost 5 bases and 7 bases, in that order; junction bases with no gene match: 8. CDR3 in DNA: TGTGCCAGCAGCCCCTCTAGCGGGAGTTTTAATGAGCAGTTCTTC. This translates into CASSPSSGSFNEQFF.

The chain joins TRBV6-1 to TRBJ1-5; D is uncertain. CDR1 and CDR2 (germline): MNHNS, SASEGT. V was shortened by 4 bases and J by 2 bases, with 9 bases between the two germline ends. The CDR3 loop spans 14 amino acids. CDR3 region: CASSVGFGNQPQHF. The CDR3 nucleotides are TGTGCCAGCAGTGTTGGGTTTGGCAATCAGCCCCAGCATTTT.

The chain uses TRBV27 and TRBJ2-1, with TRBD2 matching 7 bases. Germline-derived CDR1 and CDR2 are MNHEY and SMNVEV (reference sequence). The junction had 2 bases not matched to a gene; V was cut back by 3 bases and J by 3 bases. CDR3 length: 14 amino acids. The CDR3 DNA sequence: TGTGCCAGCAGTTTGGCGGGAGTCTACAATGAGCAGTTCTTC. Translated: CASSLAGVYNEQFF.

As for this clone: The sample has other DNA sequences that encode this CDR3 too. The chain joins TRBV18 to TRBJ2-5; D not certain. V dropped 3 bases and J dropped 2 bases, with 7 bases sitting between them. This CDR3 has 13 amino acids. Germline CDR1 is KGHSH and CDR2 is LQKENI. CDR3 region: CASSPLGQETQYF. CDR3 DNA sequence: TGTGCCAGCTCACCGTTGGGGCAAGAGACCCAGTACTTC. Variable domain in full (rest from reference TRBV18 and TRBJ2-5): NAGVMQNPRHLVRRRGQEARLRCSPMKGHSHVYWYRQLPEEGLKFMVYLQKENIIDESGMPKERFSAEFPKEGPSILRIQQVVRGDSAAYFCASSPLGQETQYFGPGTRLLVL.

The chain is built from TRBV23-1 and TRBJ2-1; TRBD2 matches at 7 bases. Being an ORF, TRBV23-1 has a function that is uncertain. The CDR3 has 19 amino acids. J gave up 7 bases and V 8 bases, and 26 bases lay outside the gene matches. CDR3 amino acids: CASPPTNNRLALRENEQFF. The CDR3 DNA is TGCGCCAGCCCTCCCACAAATAATCGACTAGCACTGAGAGAGAATGAGCAGTTCTTC.

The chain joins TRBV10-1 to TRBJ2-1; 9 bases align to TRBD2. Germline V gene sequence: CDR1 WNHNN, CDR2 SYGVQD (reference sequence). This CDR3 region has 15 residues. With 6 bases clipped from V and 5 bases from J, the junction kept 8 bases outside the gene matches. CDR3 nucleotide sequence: TGCGCCAGCAGGGGGATACTAGCGGGCAACAATGAGCAGTTCTTC. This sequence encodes CASRGILAGNNEQFF.